A single sample is the source of the 27 T cell receptor beta chains below, sequenced in a study of blood T cell repertoires in COVID-19. Libraries were prepared by immunoSEQ multiplex PCR; TCRdb keeps only in-frame clonotypes and omits some of them. Of about 210,000 clones listed, approximately 85% are singletons. The sequencing sample was made of peripheral blood. These receptors all stem from a woman aged 80 or older with acute or convalescent COVID-19.

The rearrangement uses TRBV5-5 and TRBJ2-7, with D maybe TRBD1 (5 bases). V was trimmed by 4 bases and J by 4 bases, leaving 12 bases between them. The CDR3 is 13 amino acids. CDR1 SGHKS and CDR2 YYEKEE come from the germline V gene (reference sequence). The CDR3 is CASSRTSRYEQYF. CDR3 DNA: TGTGCCAGCAGCCGGACATCTCGGTACGAGCAGTACTTC.

The J gene is TRBJ1-1, the V gene TRBV10-3; D might be TRBD1 (6 bases). The ends were cut back, 10 bases at V and 6 bases at J, with 15 bases in the middle. This CDR3 comprises 12 residues. Germline assignment: CDR1 ENHRY and CDR2 SYGVKD. Here the CDR3 DNA reads TGTGCCACCGGACGGGACACGGCTGAAGCTTTCTTT. It specifies CATGRDTAEAFF.

V usage is TRBV2 and J usage is TRBJ2-7; tentatively, D is TRBD1 (6 bases). V was cut by 11 bases and J by 11 bases, with 22 bases left in between. Per the germline V gene, CDR1 is SNHLY and CDR2 is FYNNEI. CDR3 length: 12 amino acids. DNA for the CDR3: TGTGCCTGGAAGGACAGAGCTCCTACAGAGTACTTC. Its protein is CAWKDRAPTEYF.

The DNA of the CDR3 is TGTGCCAGCAGCAAAGAGGGCGACAGAGACGAGAGAAACACCATATATTTT. Protein: CASSKEGDRDERNTIYF. The chain couples TRBV21-1 to TRBJ1-3; no check of the table's D call, TRBD1, against the DNA was made. TRBV21-1 is tagged as a pseudogene. There are 17 residues in the CDR3.

V gene TRBV28 combines with J gene TRBJ2-7; 10 positions match TRBD2. Trimming took 1 base from V and 3 from J; bases not matched to a gene: 12. CDR1 is MDHEN, CDR2 SYDVKM, per germline. The CDR3 spans 18 residues. Here the CDR3 reads CASSLLGTSGARDYEQYF. The CDR3, as DNA: TGTGCCAGCAGTTTATTAGGTACTAGCGGGGCCAGAGACTACGAGCAGTACTTC.

The chain recombines TRBV5-1 with TRBJ2-2; TRBD2 agrees at 13 bases. Trimming at V came to 2 bases and at J to 3 bases, leaving 1 base not matched to a gene. Per the germline V gene, CDR1 is SGHRS and CDR2 is YFSETQ. This CDR3 has 16 residues. The DNA for the CDR3 is TGCGCCAGCAGCTTTACTAGCGGGAGGGACACCGGGGAGCTGTTTTTT. Protein: CASSFTSGRDTGELFF. The complete variable domain, with remaining parts taken from reference TRBV5-1 and TRBJ2-2, reads KAGVTQTPRYLIKTRGQQVTLSCSPISGHRSVSWYQQTPGQGLQFLFEYFSETQRNKGNFPGRFSGRQFSNSRSEMNVSTLELGDSALYLCASSFTSGRDTGELFFGEGSRLTVL.

This chain uses TRBV7-2 with TRBJ2-1, with 10 bases identical to TRBD2. Germline CDR1 and CDR2: SGHTA and FQGNSA. This CDR3 spans 17 amino acids. The J segment lost 2 bases and the V segment lost 4 bases, leaving 8 bases of the junction unmatched. The CDR3 region has the DNA TGTGCCAGCAGCTCCAGGGGAGGGACTAGCGCCTACAATGAGCAGTTCTTC. This codes for CASSSRGGTSAYNEQFF. Full variable domain (outside the CDR3, taken from reference TRBV7-2 and TRBJ2-1): GAGVSQSPSNKVTEKGKDVELRCDPISGHTALYWYRQSLGQGLEFLIYFQGNSAPDKSGLPSDRFSAERTGGSVSTLTIQRTQQEDSAVYLCASSSRGGTSAYNEQFFGPGTRLTVL.

The rearrangement links TRBV28 to TRBJ1-3; a possible D gene is TRBD1 (5 bases). Trimming left V 5 bases short and J 2 bases short, with 13 bases between. The CDR3 has 15 residues. Germline V lookup: CDR1 MDHEN, CDR2 SYDVKM. Written as DNA, the CDR3 is TGTGCCAGCAGTCCTCCGGCAGGGACTGGAAACACCATATATTTT. Translation: CASSPPAGTGNTIYF. The entire variable domain, with the rest obtained from reference TRBV28 and TRBJ1-3, is as follows: DVKVTQSSRYLVKRTGEKVFLECVQDMDHENMFWYRQDPGLGLRLIYFSYDVKMKEKGDIPEGYSVSREKKERFSLILESASTNQTSMYLCASSPPAGTGNTIYFGEGSWLTVV.

The chain is built from TRBV28 and TRBJ1-3; a weak D match, TRBD1 (6 bases). From germline, CDR1 is MDHEN and CDR2 SYDVKM. The V end was cut by 7 bases, the J end by 4 bases, with 14 bases between. The CDR3 totals 14 residues. The CDR3 sequence: CASTAGGRGNTIYF. The CDR3 DNA is TGTGCCAGCACCGCGGGGGGGCGCGGAAACACCATATATTTT.

The V call is TRBV7-6, the J call TRBJ2-1, with no clear D. CDR3 length equals 17 residues. V lost 1 base and J lost 5, with 18 bases in between. The germline V gene has CDR1 SGHVS and CDR2 FNYEAQ. CDR3 sequence (DNA): TGTGCCAGCAGCTTAGTATGGAGTGTAACTCTCAACAATGAGCAGTTCTTC. Translation: CASSLVWSVTLNNEQFF. The variable domain in full, with the rest retrieved from reference TRBV7-6 and TRBJ2-1, is GAGVSQSPRYKVTKRGQDVALRCDPISGHVSLYWYRQALGQGPEFLTYFNYEAQQDKSGLPNDRFSAERPEGSISTLTIQRTEQRDSAMYRCASSLVWSVTLNNEQFFGPGTRLTVL.

The chain combines TRBV20-1 with TRBJ2-2; maybe TRBD1 (6 bases). Trimming cost V 3 bases and J 5 bases, with 19 bases left between them. Germline CDR1 reads DFQATT; CDR2 reads SNEGSKA (reference sequence). There are 16 residues in the CDR3. CDR3 sequence reads: CSASDRRQGKTGELFF. CDR3 nucleotide sequence: TGCAGTGCTAGTGATAGGAGGCAGGGGAAGACCGGGGAGCTGTTTTTT.

This chain joins TRBV2 and TRBJ1-1; possible D gene TRBD1, 5 bases. From germline, CDR1 is SNHLY and CDR2 FYNNEI. This CDR3 contains 13 residues. V was cut by 7 bases and J by 0 bases, with 9 bases left in between. The CDR3 reads CASTQGLNTEAFF. DNA of the CDR3: TGTGCCAGCACCCAGGGTTTGAACACTGAAGCTTTCTTT.

The J gene is TRBJ2-7, the V gene TRBV5-1, with 7 bases aligning to TRBD1. Germline values: CDR1 SGHRS, CDR2 YFSETQ. V trimming: 5 bases; J trimming: 4 bases; junction bases outside the gene matches: 15. This CDR3 contains 16 residues. CDR3 residues: CASRLHFSGTVYEQYF. As DNA, the CDR3 is TGCGCCAGCAGGCTACATTTCTCCGGGACAGTGTACGAGCAGTACTTC.

This clone was counted a single time. The rearrangement links TRBV30 to TRBJ1-5; D possibly corresponds to TRBD1 (5 bases). The V end lost 5 bases, the J end lost 4 bases, and 12 bases lay between the germline ends. This CDR3 contains 13 residues. CDR1 is GTSNPN and CDR2 is SVGIG in the germline V gene (reference sequence). CDR3 in DNA: TGTGCCTGGGGTAGACAGTCTAATCAGCCCCAGCATTTT. Protein product: CAWGRQSNQPQHF.

This clone appeared a single time. This chain connects TRBV7-9 to TRBJ2-7; the match to TRBD2 covers 7 bases. This CDR3 region has 18 residues. Germline V gives CDR1 SEHNR, CDR2 FQNEAQ (reference sequence). The ends lost 5 bases at V and 1 base at J; junction bases unmatched: 17. The CDR3 nucleotides read TGTGCCAGCAGCCATATAGAGTTGGTCGGGAGGCATTCCTACGAGCAGTACTTC. It codes for CASSHIELVGRHSYEQYF. Full variable domain (outside the CDR3, taken from reference TRBV7-9 and TRBJ2-7): DTGVSQNPRHKITKRGQNVTFRCDPISEHNRLYWYRQTLGQGPEFLTYFQNEAQLEKSRLLSDRFSAERPKGSFSTLEIQRTEQGDSAMYLCASSHIELVGRHSYEQYFGPGTRLTVT.

This rearrangement joins TRBV29-1 to TRBJ2-2; weak D call: TRBD1 (6 bases). This CDR3 is 17 amino acids long. CDR1 is SQVTM and CDR2 is ANQGSEA in the germline V gene. The V end lost 5 bases, the J end lost 1 base, and 20 bases lay between the germline ends. The DNA for the CDR3 is TGCAGCGTTATCGGTCCCGGGACACCCAAGAACACCGGGGAGCTGTTTTTT. Its protein is CSVIGPGTPKNTGELFF.

The gene calls are TRBV7-9 and TRBJ1-2, with D maybe TRBD1 (6 bases). CDR1 is SEHNR, CDR2 FQNEAQ, per germline (reference sequence). This CDR3 region has 13 residues. Trimming stripped 5 bases from V and 8 bases from J, with 15 bases between. CDR3 DNA: TGTGCCAGCAGCCTCGGACAGACGGGAGGCTACACCTTC. This translates into CASSLGQTGGYTF.

The chain has TRBV10-3 and TRBJ1-5, with D perhaps matching TRBD1 (5 bases). This CDR3 is built from 13 residues. CDR1 and CDR2 from the germline V gene are ENHRY and SYGVKD. V shed 5 bases and J shed 5 bases, with 10 bases lying between them. DNA of the CDR3: TGTGCCATCAGTCAGGGTACCGATCAGCCCCAGCATTTT. Translation gives CAISQGTDQPQHF.

The chain has TRBV7-8 and TRBJ2-3; TRBD2 matches 15 bases. J gave up 6 bases and V 5 bases, and 9 bases lay outside the gene matches. CDR1 and CDR2 from the germline V gene are SGHVS and FQNEAQ. The CDR3 loop spans 17 amino acids. Here the CDR3 DNA reads TGTGCCAGCAGCGGACTAGCGGGAGGGCGCGGAAGGGATACGCAGTATTTT. Amino acid sequence: CASSGLAGGRGRDTQYF. The full variable domain, its missing parts supplied by reference TRBV7-8 and TRBJ2-3, is GAGVSQSPRYKVAKRGQDVALRCDPISGHVSLFWYQQALGQGPEFLTYFQNEAQLDKSGLPSDRFFAERPEGSVSTLKIQRTQQEDSAVYLCASSGLAGGRGRDTQYFGPGTRLTVL.

The chain joins TRBV20-1 to TRBJ2-7, with D tentatively TRBD1 (6 bases). The CDR3 is 13 amino acids. The V gene lost 3 bases and the J gene lost 3 bases, with 12 bases spanning the gap. Germline assignment: CDR1 DFQATT and CDR2 SNEGSKA (reference sequence). The CDR3 here is CSASQGPVYEQYF. In nucleotides, the CDR3 is TGCAGTGCTAGTCAGGGGCCGGTCTACGAGCAGTACTTC.

J is TRBJ1-1 and V is TRBV27; perhaps TRBD1 as D (5 bases). The ends were cut back, 1 base at V and 5 bases at J, with 11 bases in the middle. The CDR3 has 14 residues. Germline V gives CDR1 MNHEY, CDR2 SMNVEV (reference sequence). As DNA, the CDR3 is TGTGCCAGCAGTTTATGGAGCGGGGCGACTGAAGCTTTCTTT. It yields the protein CASSLWSGATEAFF.

V usage is TRBV20-1 and J usage is TRBJ1-2; no definite D call. Trimming removed 3 bases from V and 6 bases from J, with 5 bases in between. Germline CDR1 DFQATT, CDR2 SNEGSKA (reference sequence). This CDR3 contains 10 residues. This chain's CDR3 is CSASPDGYTF. The CDR3 nucleotides are TGCAGTGCTAGTCCCGATGGCTACACCTTC.

This clone showed up just a few times. The V gene is TRBV19, the J gene TRBJ1-1; 8 bases fit TRBD1. Germline V CDR1 and CDR2: LNHDA, SQIVND (reference sequence). The V and J ends lost 4 bases and 4 bases, in that order; junction bases with no gene match: 2. The CDR3 has 13 amino acids. In DNA form, the CDR3 reads TGTGCCAGTAGTACGACAGGGGCCACTGAAGCTTTCTTT. Protein sequence: CASSTTGATEAFF.

With regard to this clone: Other DNA sequences within the sample encode an identical CDR3. The chain combines TRBV24-1 with TRBJ2-1; 8 positions agree with TRBD2. CDR1 is KGHDR, CDR2 SFDVKD, per germline. The CDR3 is made up of 15 amino acids. J was trimmed by 3 bases and V by 3 bases; bases with no gene match: 3. CDR3 DNA sequence: TGTGCCACCAGTGATCCTAGCGGGCGCTACAATGAGCAGTTCTTC. It yields the protein CATSDPSGRYNEQFF.

The chain joins TRBV4-1 to TRBJ1-2, with 9 bases identical to TRBD1. This CDR3 comprises 15 residues. Trimming at V came to 2 bases and at J to 3 bases, leaving 4 bases not matched to a gene. In germline, CDR1 is MGHRA, CDR2 YSYEKL. In DNA form, the CDR3 reads TGCGCCAGCAGCCAAACAGGGGGCGCCGACTATGGCTACACCTTC. Its translation is CASSQTGGADYGYTF.

The chain is built from TRBV19 and TRBJ1-2; D might be TRBD1 (5 bases). This CDR3 region has 15 residues. Germline assignment: CDR1 LNHDA and CDR2 SQIVND (reference sequence). Trimming pared 3 bases from V and 2 bases from J, leaving 13 bases between. The CDR3 bases are TGTGCCAGTAGTATCGTCGGAGGGGAAAACTATGGCTACACCTTC. Translating it yields CASSIVGGENYGYTF.

The chain uses TRBV7-9 and TRBJ1-4; D call uncertain. The CDR3 contains 15 residues. V lost 3 bases and J lost 4, with 12 bases in between. Germline CDR1 and CDR2: SEHNR and FQNEAQ (reference sequence). CDR3 sequence: CASSFGGTVNEKLFF. Here the CDR3 DNA reads TGTGCCAGCAGCTTCGGAGGAACAGTTAATGAAAAACTGTTTTTT.